This T cell receptor (beta chain) was profiled in a study of T cell responses to AZD1222 COVID-19 vaccine listed by TCRdb under 2021. For the wider study: AZD1222 recipients whose second dose came at about 4 weeks and those whose second dose came at about 12 weeks were combined into one group, since spike-specific TCR depth and breadth did not differ between the two schedules. TCR sequencing was performed for over 230 trial participants, of whom about 200 were given two doses of AZD1222 and some 26 were given two doses of MenACWY control vaccine. Trial participants were enrolled by age into 18-55, 56-69 and 70-plus year subgroups, with about 150, 28 and 57 TCR-sequenced participants respectively. What the study reported, not specific to this receptor: Spike-specific TCR breadth and depth rose significantly after two AZD1222 doses compared with day 0 and with MenACWY recipients. Participants were mostly white British and included more females than males, and it was suggested by the authors that clonal diversity may have been underestimated. Reportedly, almost half of the unique spike-specific TCRs recognized epitopes lying outside the regions that are mutated in the B.1.351 and B.1.1.7 variants. The 56-69-year group was small, and its depth increase did not reach significance, likely because of low power. No day 14 peak-response samples were available, so repertoires were characterized only after the peak T cell response. Conclusions about previously exposed vaccinees are limited, since just a handful of AZD1222 recipients were seropositive for SARS-CoV-2 at baseline. Vaccine-associated CD4 TCRs spanned the whole spike protein, with dominant responses in regions 160-218 and 743-854.

The junction shows trimming of 5 bases on V and 0 bases on J, plus 13 bases between the germline ends. From its cysteine to its phenylalanine, the CDR3 spans 16 amino acids. Here the CDR3 DNA is all that survives: 48 bases in frame from base 1. For CDR1 and CDR2, the germline V gene lists SGHTA and FQGTGA. In the paper's terms, the time point label means: baseline before first vaccination. Vaccinee samples were obtained from the UK trials COV001 and COV002, which included a single-blind randomized controlled phase 2/3 trial of AZD1222 (ChAdOx1 nCoV-19) in healthy adults. For TCRbeta chain sequencing, PBMC samples from trial participants were taken at day 0 and at day 28 after the second dose. The CDR3 regions of human TCRbeta chains were analyzed by immunosequencing. The study's own analysis went as follows. Repertoire TCRs were checked for matches against a reference library of SARS-CoV-2-specific TCRs that had been generated using the MIRA antigen-specificity platform. Breadth was defined as the fraction of unique TCRs that were SARS-CoV-2-associated. Depth was defined as the fraction of total T cells that were SARS-CoV-2-associated. Using the MIRA data, every spike-specific TCR was mapped to the spike region that the TCR reacted to and assigned to either a CD4 or a CD8 class. Log10-transformed breadth and depth values were compared by one-way ANOVA with Sidak's multiple comparisons tests. In TCRdb, the immuneACCESS table is reduced to in-frame sequences with V and J assigned. These tables do not hold every clone; where another copy was compared, an unresolved V gene accounts for under half, and the others remain unexplained. The V and J calls and clone size were taken over from that table, and D and trimming were inferred from the DNA. The sample table records about 130,000 clones; 93% of these occur just once. The top ten constitute about 5.1% of the sample.

Remarks on this clone: The specificity of this receptor is unknown. No base qualities exist here, and no much larger clone lies one base off it. The sample has other DNA sequences that encode this CDR3 too.

The specimen comprised peripheral blood, sampled on day 0 of AZD1222 vaccination. The TCR was taken from an adult in good health. The rearranged segments are TRBV7-3 and TRBJ2-2; the D gene is possibly TRBD1, with 5 bases matching. The base sequence is TGTGCCAGCAGCGCTGACAGAAATCCGAACACCGGGGAGCTGTTTTTT. It specifies CASSADRNPNTGELFF.